The 15 T cell receptor beta chains below were found in one sample sequenced in a study of T cells in Graves' hyperthyroidism and ophthalmopathy. RNA transcripts yielded amplified TCR beta CDR3 regions. The TCR CDR3 was amplified in a first-round RT-PCR using the HTBI primer set. TCRdb re-derived calls from the multiplex PCR reads in MiXCR, one entry per CDR3 protein. The table lists around 300,000 distinct CDR3 sequences, 20% to 25% of them singletons. The sample comprised blood. The receptors come from a man aged 30-40 years with Graves' ophthalmopathy.

This clonotype was found a few times. The gene calls are TRBV6-1 and TRBJ2-5, with 11 bases aligning to TRBD2. Germline lookup yields CDR1 MNHNS and CDR2 SASEGT. Trimming removed 5 bases from V and 4 bases from J; junction bases left unmatched: 6. The CDR3 extends over 15 amino acids. The CDR3 region has the DNA TGTGCCAGCAGTCATGGGACTAGCGGTACAGAGACCCAGTACTTC. Amino acids: CASSHGTSGTETQYF.

This clonotype occurred many times. The chain couples TRBV27 to TRBJ2-7, with a possible D match to TRBD2 (6 bases). Germline V gives CDR1 MNHEY, CDR2 SMNVEV (reference sequence). This CDR3 has 14 amino acids. Trimming left V 2 bases short and J 6 bases short, with 14 bases between. The CDR3 DNA reads as TGTGCCAGCAGTTTAGAGGTCGGGGGTAGCGAGCAGTACTTC. Translation gives CASSLEVGGSEQYF.

This clonotype was observed many times. This chain connects TRBV2 to TRBJ2-7, with 10 bases matching TRBD1. CDR1 is SNHLY and CDR2 is FYNNEI in the germline V gene. With 6 bases clipped from V and 2 bases from J, the junction kept 4 bases outside the gene matches. This CDR3 is built from 14 residues. The CDR3 spells CASRTGTGAYEQYF. The CDR3 bases are TGTGCCAGCAGAACCGGGACAGGGGCCTACGAGCAGTACTTC.

This clonotype was picked up a small number of times. This chain links TRBV20-1 with TRBJ2-1; TRBD2 agrees at 10 bases. The V gene's germline CDR1 is DFQATT and CDR2 SNEGSKA (reference sequence). V was clipped by 5 bases and J by 8 bases; unmatched bases: 12. The CDR3 spans 15 residues. CDR3: CSASSGRALGDEQFF. DNA for the CDR3: TGCAGTGCTTCCAGCGGGAGGGCCCTCGGGGATGAGCAGTTCTTC.

This clonotype was seen repeatedly, ten times or more. This chain joins TRBV19 and TRBJ2-1, with 9 bases lining up with TRBD2. Germline values: CDR1 LNHDA, CDR2 SQIVND (reference sequence). This CDR3 comprises 17 residues. The V gene end was trimmed by 6 bases and the J gene end by 6 bases; junction bases not matched to a gene: 15. The CDR3 reads CASRRVSGTSLINEQFF. The CDR3 DNA reads as TGTGCCAGTAGGCGTGTTTCCGGGACTAGCCTCATCAATGAGCAGTTCTTC.

This clonotype occurred many times. The chain uses TRBV28 and TRBJ2-1; 8 positions agree with TRBD2. Per the germline V gene, CDR1 is MDHEN and CDR2 is SYDVKM. CDR3 size: 17 residues. Trimming removed 6 bases from V and 7 bases from J; junction bases left unmatched: 17. The chain's CDR3 is CASSPRLAPQGWNEQFF. CDR3 DNA: TGTGCCAGCAGCCCTAGACTAGCGCCTCAGGGGTGGAATGAGCAGTTCTTC.

In this sample, this clonotype turned up a few times. The chain couples TRBV6-2 or TRBV6-3 to TRBJ2-5, with 8 bases lining up with TRBD2. The CDR3 runs 15 residues. In germline, CDR1 is MNHEY, CDR2 SVGEGT. With 2 bases clipped from V and 5 bases from J, the junction kept 7 bases outside the gene matches. CDR3 sequence reads: CASSYLRGAGETQYF. As DNA, the CDR3 is TGTGCCAGCAGTTACCTGCGGGGGGCCGGTGAGACCCAGTACTTC.

This clonotype was observed at least ten times. This chain links TRBV11-2 with TRBJ2-5; D gene unclear. Per germline, CDR1 SGHAT and CDR2 FQNNGV. This CDR3 is built from 15 residues. The V gene lost 7 bases and the J gene lost 5 bases, with 20 bases spanning the gap. The CDR3 region is CASKSPYGTDETQYF. The CDR3 DNA sequence: TGTGCCAGCAAGAGCCCTTACGGCACTGATGAGACCCAGTACTTC. The variable domain in full, completed from reference TRBV11-2 and TRBJ2-5, reads EAGVAQSPRYKIIEKRQSVAFWCNPISGHATLYWYQQILGQGPKLLIQFQNNGVVDDSQLPKDRFSAERLKGVDSTLKIQPAKLEDSAVYLCASKSPYGTDETQYFGPGTRLLVL.

This chain connects TRBV12-3 or TRBV12-4 to TRBJ2-1; 9 nucleotides line up with TRBD1. V was clipped by 2 bases and J by 7 bases; unmatched bases: 6. The CDR3 covers 15 residues. DNA of the CDR3: TGTGCCAGCAGTTTAAGGGGACAGGGCCAGAATGAGCAGTTCTTC. It codes for CASSLRGQGQNEQFF.

This clonotype was counted at least ten times. The rearrangement links TRBV3-1 to TRBJ1-3; 7 nucleotides line up with TRBD1. CDR3 length equals 15 residues. Germline CDR1 is LGHDT and CDR2 is YNNKEL (reference sequence). V was clipped by 4 bases and J by 1 base; unmatched bases: 4. CDR3 nucleotide sequence: TGTGCCAGCAGCCCTCGACAGGGTTCTGGAAACACCATATATTTT. Translated: CASSPRQGSGNTIYF.

The table lists this clonotype with a few counts. This chain links TRBV5-4 with TRBJ2-1, with 7 bases aligning to TRBD2. J was trimmed by 10 bases and V by 8 bases; bases with no gene match: 15. The CDR3 runs 14 residues. Germline CDR1 is SGHNT and CDR2 is YYREEE (reference sequence). The CDR3 loop reads CASTTGLSEREQFF. In DNA, the CDR3 is TGTGCCAGTACTACGGGACTAAGCGAGAGGGAGCAGTTCTTC. The whole variable domain, remainder taken from reference TRBV5-4 and TRBJ2-1, is ETGVTQSPTHLIKTRGQQVTLRCSSQSGHNTVSWYQQALGQGPQFIFQYYREEENGRGNFPPRFSGLQFPNYSSELNVNALELDDSALYLCASTTGLSEREQFFGPGTRLTVL.

This rearrangement joins TRBV5-1 to TRBJ2-3; 8 nucleotides line up with TRBD2. The CDR3 extends over 17 amino acids. From germline, CDR1 is SGHRS and CDR2 YFSETQ. J gave up 5 bases and V 1 base, and 12 bases lay outside the gene matches. The CDR3 region is CASSLTGGYTALDTQYF. The CDR3 DNA reads as TGCGCCAGCAGCTTGACGGGAGGGTATACGGCGTTAGATACGCAGTATTTT. Full variable domain (missing parts from reference TRBV5-1 and TRBJ2-3): KAGVTQTPRYLIKTRGQQVTLSCSPISGHRSVSWYQQTPGQGLQFLFEYFSETQRNKGNFPGRFSGRQFSNSRSEMNVSTLELGDSALYLCASSLTGGYTALDTQYFGPGTRLTVL.

This clonotype was recorded many times. V is TRBV11-3 and J is TRBJ2-1, with 9 bases lining up with TRBD2. The CDR3 sequence is 15 residues long. Per germline, CDR1 SGHNT and CDR2 YENEEA. Losses at the gene ends were 6 bases for V and 5 bases for J; bases not matched to a gene: 8. The CDR3 sequence is CASRAGRTSDNEQFF. CDR3 nucleotide sequence: TGTGCCAGCAGGGCCGGTCGGACTAGCGACAATGAGCAGTTCTTC. Full variable domain (outside the CDR3, taken from reference TRBV11-3 and TRBJ2-1): EAGVVQSPRYKIIEKKQPVAFWCNPISGHNTLYWYLQNLGQGPELLIRYENEEAVDDSQLPKDRFSAERLKGVDSTLKIQPAELGDSAVYLCASRAGRTSDNEQFFGPGTRLTVL.

This clonotype was seen repeatedly, ten times or more. The chain couples TRBV5-1 to TRBJ2-7; 11 bases are shared with TRBD2. Germline CDR1 reads SGHRS; CDR2 reads YFSETQ. This CDR3 is built from 16 residues. V lost 4 bases, J lost 0 bases, and 6 bases stayed unmatched. CDR3 nucleotide sequence: TGCGCCAGCAGCGCAGAGCTAGCGGGAGGCTCCTACGAGCAGTACTTC. Protein product: CASSAELAGGSYEQYF.

This clonotype was found many times. The rearrangement joins TRBV27 to TRBJ1-1; tentative D call: TRBD1 (5 bases). The CDR3 is 17 amino acids. CDR1 MNHEY and CDR2 SMNVEV come from the germline V gene (reference sequence). V was trimmed by 0 bases and J by 4 bases, leaving 18 bases between them. The CDR3 here is CASSLSGAAMGSTEAFF. The CDR3 region has the DNA TGTGCCAGCAGTTTATCCGGGGCGGCCATGGGTTCCACTGAAGCTTTCTTT.